The present entry profiles one TCR beta chain with its context. The target antigen is unknown. The data belong to a study of T cell responses to AZD1222 COVID-19 vaccine. The study, taken as a whole, reports: Close to half of spike-specific TCRs reportedly recognize unmutated variant regions. After the peak T cell response, and only then, were repertoires sampled. Receipt of two AZD1222 doses was followed by a rise in Spike-specific TCR breadth and depth.

V trimming: 1 base; J trimming: 9 bases; junction bases outside the gene matches: 5. There are 14 residues in the CDR3. In germline, CDR1 is MRHNA, CDR2 SNTAGT. Clones were read by immunoSEQ multiplex PCR, and TCRdb kept only the in-frame ones, dropping some. The profile shows 150,000 to 200,000 clones, 90% to 95% of them singletons. The sequence was obtained from an adult in good health. The chain joins TRBV6-4 to TRBJ2-7, with 11 bases identical to TRBD1. This specimen was peripheral blood, taken on day 0 of MenACWY control vaccination. The DNA of the CDR3 is TGTGCCAGCAGTGACTTTACGGACAGGGGGCGGCAGTACTTC. Residues: CASSDFTDRGRQYF.